These 19 T cell receptor beta chains were sequenced from one sample in a study of blood T cell repertoires in COVID-19 (dated by TCRdb to 2018 to 2020). To prepare the library, the immunoSEQ multiplex PCR assay was applied. TCRdb retrieved this table from immuneACCESS and kept in-frame rearrangements only. Not all clones are present; in checked studies, unresolved V genes account for under half, and no reason is known for the remainder. The sample yields more than 100,000 clones; around 89% were counted once. The ten largest clones add up to less than 20% of the sample. Sequenced: peripheral blood. These receptors were taken from a man over 45 with active or convalescent COVID-19.

CDR3 sequence: CASSPPGQGGDGYTF. Here the CDR3 DNA reads TGTGCCAGCTCACCACCTGGACAGGGGGGAGATGGCTACACCTTC. J is TRBJ1-2 and V is TRBV18, with 10 bases matching TRBD1. Germline V lookup: CDR1 KGHSH, CDR2 LQKENI. The CDR3 covers 15 residues. V lost 0 bases and J lost 6; bases outside the gene matches: 4.

This rearrangement joins TRBV5-1 to TRBJ2-7; possibly TRBD1 for D (6 bases). Trimming stripped 3 bases from V and 1 base from J, with 14 bases between. The CDR3 is 15 amino acids. Germline CDR1 and CDR2: SGHRS and YFSETQ. CDR3 loop: CASSWSTGTSYEQYF. The CDR3 DNA reads as TGCGCCAGCAGCTGGAGCACCGGGACATCCTACGAGCAGTACTTC.

The CDR3 DNA sequence: TGTGCCAGCAGTTTATTCGGGTTCCCTCCCTACGAGCAGTACTTC. As protein: CASSLFGFPPYEQYF. J is TRBJ2-7 and V is TRBV27; D not resolved. CDR3 length: 15 amino acids. Germline V gene lookup returns CDR1 MNHEY and CDR2 SMNVEV (reference sequence). Trimming stripped 1 base from V and 2 bases from J, with 12 bases between.

V gene TRBV5-6 combines with J gene TRBJ1-2; 8 bases align to TRBD1. Per germline, CDR1 SGHDT and CDR2 YYEEEE. The CDR3 is 15 amino acids. With V trimmed by 4 bases and J by 8 bases, 13 bases remained unmatched. The CDR3 DNA sequence: TGTGCCAGCAGCCCCTGGGACAGGAAGGTTTACGGCTACACCTTC. It codes for CASSPWDRKVYGYTF.

The V call is TRBV12-1, the J call TRBJ2-1; TRBD2, the table's D call, lacks a check against the DNA. TRBV12-1 is described as a pseudogene. The CDR3 is 18 amino acids. The CDR3 DNA is TGTGCCAGCAGCACAGCTAGCCCGGGAGTTGCATCCTACAATGAGCAGTTCTTC. This codes for CASSTASPGVASYNEQFF.

The rearrangement uses TRBV2 and TRBJ1-2; D is perhaps TRBD1 (5 bases). CDR1 is SNHLY, CDR2 FYNNEI, per germline. V was cut by 6 bases and J by 0 bases, with 14 bases left in between. The CDR3 loop spans 15 amino acids. DNA for the CDR3: TGTGCCAGCAGCGACCGGACAAATGCTAACTATGGCTACACCTTC. Amino acid sequence: CASSDRTNANYGYTF.

The sample holds one count of this clone. This rearrangement joins TRBV2 to TRBJ2-1; 7 nucleotides match TRBD2. CDR1 is SNHLY, CDR2 FYNNEI, per germline. CDR3 length equals 14 residues. Trimming at V came to 5 bases and at J to 4 bases, leaving 5 bases not matched to a gene. The CDR3: CASSQSGAYNEQFF. CDR3 nucleotide sequence: TGTGCCAGCAGTCAGAGCGGGGCTTACAATGAGCAGTTCTTC.

The chain is built from TRBV6-2 or TRBV6-3 and TRBJ2-3, with 7 bases fitting TRBD2. The J segment lost 3 bases and the V segment lost 4 bases, leaving 7 bases of the junction unmatched. The CDR3 is made up of 15 amino acids. Looked up from germline, CDR1 is MNHEY and CDR2 is SVGEGT. DNA for the CDR3: TGTGCCAGCAGTTTGGGGGGGGACGGGACAGATACGCAGTATTTT. Protein product: CASSLGGDGTDTQYF.

The V gene is TRBV15, the J gene TRBJ1-2, with D unresolved. V lost 1 base, J lost 8 bases, and 14 bases lay in between. This CDR3 contains 14 residues. Germline V gene data show CDR1 as LNHNV and CDR2 as YYDKDF (reference sequence). In nucleotides, the CDR3 is TGTGCCACCAGCAGAGTAGGAGGCACGGGGGGCTACACCTTC. It is translated as CATSRVGGTGGYTF.

This rearrangement joins TRBV9 to TRBJ2-5; 13 bases match TRBD2. Germline V gene sequence: CDR1 SGDLS, CDR2 YYNGEE. This CDR3 comprises 16 residues. V shed 4 bases and J 2 bases; nucleotides not matched to a gene: 5. The chain's CDR3 is CASSTRLAGGQETQYF. In nucleotides, the CDR3 is TGTGCCAGCAGCACCCGACTAGCGGGGGGTCAAGAGACCCAGTACTTC.

This rearrangement joins TRBV7-2 to TRBJ2-7; 9 bases map to TRBD2. The CDR3 totals 13 residues. Per germline, CDR1 SGHTA and CDR2 FQGNSA. Trimming removed 7 bases from V and 2 bases from J; junction bases left unmatched: 3. The CDR3 sequence is CASTLAGPYEQYF. In DNA form, the CDR3 reads TGTGCCAGCACCCTAGCGGGGCCCTACGAGCAGTACTTC.

This rearrangement joins TRBV19 to TRBJ2-7; 7 bases line up with TRBD2. The germline V gene encodes CDR1 LNHDA and CDR2 SQIVND (reference sequence). The CDR3 covers 14 residues. With 5 bases clipped from V and 6 bases from J, the junction kept 10 bases outside the gene matches. The CDR3 region is CASSLGLQSAEQYF. For the CDR3, the DNA is TGTGCCAGTAGTCTGGGACTACAATCGGCCGAGCAGTACTTC.

CDR3 bases: TGTGCCAGCAGTAGGACAGGGGGCTCTTCCTACGAGCAGTACTTC. Its translation is CASSRTGGSSYEQYF. V is TRBV6-5 and J is TRBJ2-7; 11 bases match TRBD1. CDR3 length equals 15 residues. The germline V gene encodes CDR1 MNHEY and CDR2 SVGAGI. Trimming took 5 bases from V and 1 from J; bases not matched to a gene: 4.

This clone came up a few times. The genes are TRBV19 and TRBJ2-1; the D gene is possibly TRBD1 (5 bases). The CDR3 loop spans 17 amino acids. Looked up from germline, CDR1 is LNHDA and CDR2 is SQIVND (reference sequence). The germline V and J ends were trimmed by 3 bases and 8 bases, with 23 bases remaining between them. Here the CDR3 reads CASSIRLLAGSLDEQFF. The CDR3 DNA is TGTGCCAGTAGTATCCGATTGTTGGCAGGGTCGTTGGATGAGCAGTTCTTC.

The chain joins TRBV18 to TRBJ2-5; 7 bases line up with TRBD2. There are 14 residues in the CDR3. Per germline, CDR1 KGHSH and CDR2 LQKENI. J gave up 1 base and V 3 bases, and 2 bases lay outside the gene matches. DNA for the CDR3: TGTGCCAGCTCACCCAGCGGGGCCCAAGAGACCCAGTACTTC. This codes for CASSPSGAQETQYF.

This clone was counted a few times. The chain carries TRBV4-1 and TRBJ1-6; 7 bases are a match to TRBD1. V was clipped by 2 bases and J by 6 bases; unmatched bases: 10. The length of the CDR3 is 17 residues. Germline loops: CDR1 MGHRA, CDR2 YSYEKL. CDR3 nucleotides: TGCGCCAGCAGCCAATATTTAGGGGGCGGACCTAATTCACCCCTCCACTTT. Protein product: CASSQYLGGGPNSPLHF.

The V gene is TRBV20-1, the J gene TRBJ2-5; D is unresolved. CDR3 length: 11 residues. Trimming shortened V by 2 bases and J by 7 bases, and 8 bases separated the two germline ends. Per germline, CDR1 DFQATT and CDR2 SNEGSKA (reference sequence). CDR3 DNA sequence: TGCAGTGCTAGAAATTCTAGGACCCAGTACTTC. This encodes CSARNSRTQYF.

The chain is built from TRBV12-3 or TRBV12-4 and TRBJ2-6; the D is unclear. The CDR3 runs to 13 residues. The V end was cut by 6 bases, the J end by 1 base, with 4 bases between. Here the CDR3 reads CASSESGANVLTF. CDR3 sequence (DNA): TGTGCCAGCAGCGAGTCTGGGGCCAACGTCCTGACTTTC.

The J gene is TRBJ2-7, the V gene TRBV28, with 7 bases that match TRBD1. This CDR3 is 14 amino acids long. The trim removed 6 bases at V and 4 bases at J, leaving 9 bases unmatched. The germline gives CDR1 MDHEN, CDR2 SYDVKM. The CDR3 DNA sequence: TGTGCCAGCAGCCCCCGGACAGGAAATTACGAGCAGTACTTC. Its protein product is CASSPRTGNYEQYF.